These 23 T cell receptor beta chains were all obtained from the same sample, sequenced in a study of neurological immune-mediated disorders (dated by TCRdb to the late 2010s). Libraries were made using 5' RACE. Sequencing was carried out with an Illumina HiSeq 2500. Using fastp trimming at Q25 and MiXCR clonotype assembly, TCRdb reanalyzed the public sequencing data and kept in-frame beta chains. Rows with a matching CDR3 protein are joined into one entry that keeps the most common DNA and genes. This sample comprises 39,000 or so distinct CDR3 sequences, 2% to 2.5% of them detected only once. Jointly, the top ten make up around 10% of the sample. Sequenced: PBMCs. The receptors derive from a man aged 25-40 years with multiple sclerosis.

This clonotype was counted at least ten times. The chain joins TRBV10-3 to TRBJ2-5; D gene unclear. The CDR3 has 14 residues. V lost 7 bases, J lost 0 bases, and 12 bases lay in between. Germline CDR1 and CDR2: ENHRY and SYGVKD. The CDR3 region has the DNA TGTGCCATCACCCCATCACCGTACCAAGAGACCCAGTACTTC. It specifies CAITPSPYQETQYF.

In its sample, this clonotype was seen many times. The rearrangement joins TRBV5-1 to TRBJ2-5; 9 nucleotides agree with TRBD2. The CDR3 runs to 15 residues. Per germline, CDR1 SGHRS and CDR2 YFSETQ. Unmatched junction bases numbered 6, after V lost 4 bases and J lost 2 bases. CDR3: CASSAGTSLQETQYF. In DNA, the CDR3 is TGCGCCAGCAGCGCCGGGACTAGCTTACAAGAGACCCAGTACTTC.

This clonotype was counted many times. V gene TRBV15 combines with J gene TRBJ2-7; D ambiguous. Trimming stripped 3 bases from V and 4 bases from J, with 16 bases between. The CDR3 has 15 residues. Germline values: CDR1 LNHNV, CDR2 YYDKDF (reference sequence). CDR3 amino acids: CATSRLPRTNYEQYF. In nucleotides, the CDR3 is TGTGCCACCAGCAGGCTTCCGAGAACTAATTACGAGCAGTACTTC. The full variable domain, with the rest looked up from reference TRBV15 and TRBJ2-7, is DAMVIQNPRYQVTQFGKPVTLSCSQTLNHNVMYWYQQKSSQAPKLLFHYYDKDFNNEADTPDNFQSRRPNTSFCFLDIRSPGLGDTAMYLCATSRLPRTNYEQYFGPGTRLTVT.

This chain joins TRBV18 and TRBJ1-1, with D hard to call. Germline assignment: CDR1 KGHSH and CDR2 LQKENI. The germline V and J ends were trimmed by 5 bases and 8 bases, with 9 bases remaining between them. This CDR3 has 11 amino acids. CDR3 residues: CASSVQDEAFF. Here the CDR3 DNA reads TGTGCCAGCTCAGTCCAGGACGAAGCTTTCTTT.

This clonotype was detected many times. V usage is TRBV5-1 and J usage is TRBJ2-1, with 11 positions matching TRBD2. Trimming cost V 2 bases and J 7 bases; bases outside gene matches: 11. This CDR3 comprises 17 residues. Germline-derived CDR1 and CDR2 are SGHRS and YFSETQ. The CDR3, as DNA: TGCGCCAGCAGCTTCGTCCCTATAGCGGGGGGGCGGAATGAGCAGTTCTTC. Translating gives CASSFVPIAGGRNEQFF.

Many counts were recorded for this clonotype. CDR3: CASSVLRVTGELFF. CDR3 nucleotides: TGTGCCAGCAGCGTACTTCGAGTCACCGGGGAGCTGTTTTTT. The V gene is TRBV9, the J gene TRBJ2-2; D is ambiguous. Germline values: CDR1 SGDLS, CDR2 YYNGEE. The CDR3 runs to 14 residues. Trimming removed 1 base from V and 4 bases from J, with 8 bases in between.

This clonotype showed up just a few times. V gene TRBV20-1 combines with J gene TRBJ1-2, with D possibly matching TRBD1 (6 bases). This CDR3 spans 13 amino acids. Germline loops: CDR1 DFQATT, CDR2 SNEGSKA (reference sequence). V was shortened by 3 bases and J by 4 bases, with 12 bases between the two germline ends. The CDR3 nucleotides read TGCAGTGCTAGGTCGACAGGCCCCTATGGCTACACCTTC. It translates to CSARSTGPYGYTF.

There are many counts of this clonotype. The CDR3 coding sequence is TGTGCCAGCAGTGAAGCAGACTCCTTCTCTGGAAACACCATATATTTT. It specifies CASSEADSFSGNTIYF. This sequence joins TRBV6-1 and TRBJ1-3, with D hard to call. Trimming removed 0 bases from V and 0 bases from J, with 9 bases in between. The CDR3 is 16 residues long. Per the germline V gene, CDR1 is MNHNS and CDR2 is SASEGT.

There are many counts of this clonotype. This chain uses TRBV6-1 with TRBJ1-2, with 10 bases matching TRBD1. CDR1 and CDR2 (germline): MNHNS, SASEGT. The CDR3 is made up of 15 amino acids. Trimming removed 2 bases from V and 2 bases from J; junction bases left unmatched: 2. The CDR3 here is CASSERGQGNYGYTF. DNA of the CDR3: TGTGCCAGCAGTGAACGGGGACAGGGGAACTATGGCTACACCTTC.

This clonotype was observed at least ten times. The chain recombines TRBV5-1 with TRBJ1-1; the D gene is possibly TRBD1 (5 bases). The V and J ends lost 0 bases and 4 bases respectively, with 10 bases between them. This CDR3 has 14 amino acids. From germline, CDR1 is SGHRS and CDR2 YFSETQ. The CDR3 protein is CASSLVSGPTEAFF. The CDR3 coding sequence is TGCGCCAGCAGCTTGGTTTCAGGGCCCACTGAAGCTTTCTTT.

This clonotype has ten or more counts. DNA of the CDR3: TGTGCCAGCAGCTTGCGTTGGACAGGGTTCCGGGGGGGGGAAGAGACCCAGTACTTC. Its translation: CASSLRWTGFRGGEETQYF. This sequence joins TRBV5-5 and TRBJ2-5, with D perhaps matching TRBD1 or TRBD2 (8 bases each). This CDR3 spans 19 amino acids. Germline-derived CDR1 and CDR2 are SGHKS and YYEKEE (reference sequence). The ends were cut back, 1 base at V and 3 bases at J, with 25 bases in the middle.

This clonotype occurred many times. V usage is TRBV12-3 or TRBV12-4 and J usage is TRBJ2-7; TRBD2 aligns across 7 bases. Germline trimming cut 3 bases from V and 6 bases from J; bases unmatched to any gene: 8. This CDR3 contains 14 residues. The CDR3 is CASSFGGGPGEQYF. The CDR3 DNA is TGTGCCAGCAGTTTTGGGGGAGGGCCGGGCGAGCAGTACTTC.

This clonotype occurred many times. This chain joins TRBV5-1 and TRBJ2-7; TRBD1 or TRBD2 may be the D gene (6 bases each). Trimming cost V 4 bases and J 0 bases, with 14 bases left between them. The CDR3 runs 15 residues. The germline V gene has CDR1 SGHRS and CDR2 YFSETQ. The CDR3 here is CASSLEGGASYEQYF. As DNA, the CDR3 is TGCGCCAGCAGCCTGGAGGGGGGAGCCTCCTACGAGCAGTACTTC.

This clonotype has ten or more counts. The genes are TRBV27 and TRBJ1-3; 7 bases line up with TRBD1. The V segment lost 4 bases and the J segment 0 bases; nucleotides outside the gene matches: 3. This CDR3 spans 15 amino acids. Germline V gene lookup returns CDR1 MNHEY and CDR2 SMNVEV (reference sequence). The CDR3 loop is CASSSTGFSGNTIYF. CDR3 bases: TGTGCCAGCAGTTCGACAGGGTTCTCTGGAAACACCATATATTTT.

This clonotype was recorded at least ten times. The chain recombines TRBV11-2 with TRBJ2-5; 8 bases match TRBD2. The CDR3 runs 16 residues. Germline CDR1 SGHAT, CDR2 FQNNGV. V lost 3 bases to trimming and J lost 1 base; unmatched junction nucleotides: 7. Here the CDR3 reads CASSFSSGWRQETQYF. Here the CDR3 DNA reads TGTGCCAGCAGCTTTTCTAGCGGGTGGCGCCAAGAGACCCAGTACTTC.

This clonotype was counted many times. This chain connects TRBV7-9 to TRBJ2-7, with D possibly being TRBD1 or TRBD2 (5 bases each). Per germline, CDR1 SEHNR and CDR2 FQNEAQ (reference sequence). V lost 5 bases and J lost 3, with 14 bases in between. The CDR3 loop spans 14 amino acids. CDR3 residues: CASSPTGRYYEQYF. CDR3 nucleotides: TGTGCCAGCAGCCCCACGGGACGATACTACGAGCAGTACTTC.

This clonotype was seen at least ten times. This chain joins TRBV10-3 and TRBJ1-5; perhaps TRBD1 as D (5 bases). CDR3 length equals 15 residues. V lost 3 bases to trimming and J lost 1 base, with 10 bases between them. The germline CDR1 and CDR2 sequences are ENHRY and SYGVKD. The CDR3 DNA follows: TGTGCCATCAGTGACGGCAGGGAGAGCAATCAGCCCCAGCATTTT. Protein product: CAISDGRESNQPQHF.

This clonotype has at least ten counts. The chain is built from TRBV5-5 and TRBJ2-6; the match to TRBD1 covers 7 bases. Germline trimming cut 5 bases from V and 0 bases from J; bases unmatched to any gene: 5. The length of the CDR3 is 16 residues. CDR1 and CDR2 from the germline V gene are SGHKS and YYEKEE (reference sequence). CDR3 nucleotides: TGTGCCAGCAGACGGACAGGCCACTCTGGGGCCAACGTCCTGACTTTC. Translating gives CASRRTGHSGANVLTF.

This clonotype was recorded many times. V and J are TRBV20-1 and TRBJ1-1; unclear D gene. The germline V and J ends were trimmed by 1 base and 1 base, with 4 bases remaining between them. CDR3 length: 12 amino acids. Germline-derived CDR1 and CDR2 are DFQATT and SNEGSKA (reference sequence). The DNA for the CDR3 is TGCAGTGCTAGAGGGGGGAACACTGAAGCTTTCTTT. Translated, it gives CSARGGNTEAFF.

In this sample, this clonotype turned up many times. The rearrangement links TRBV18 to TRBJ2-6, with D tentatively TRBD1 or TRBD2 (6 bases each). There are 16 residues in the CDR3. Germline CDR1 reads KGHSH; CDR2 reads LQKENI. V was shortened by 0 bases and J by 2 bases, with 8 bases between the two germline ends. The CDR3 reads CASSPPEGAGANVLTF. The CDR3 region has the DNA TGTGCCAGCTCACCACCGGAGGGGGCTGGGGCCAACGTCCTGACTTTC.

A few counts support this clonotype. This may stem from a read error, because a much larger clone lies one nucleotide away. The chain employs TRBV27 and TRBJ2-4; the D call may be TRBD1 or TRBD2 (6 bases each). Germline loops: CDR1 MNHEY, CDR2 SMNVEV (reference sequence). This CDR3 comprises 15 residues. DNA for the CDR3: TGTGCCAGCAGTTTATCAGGGGGGTCCAAAAAAATTCAGTACTTC. Translating it yields CASSLSGGSKKIQYF.

This clonotype was found many times. The rearrangement uses TRBV20-1 and TRBJ2-6; D call uncertain. This CDR3 spans 16 amino acids. V was shortened by 0 bases and J by 3 bases, with 12 bases between the two germline ends. Germline values: CDR1 DFQATT, CDR2 SNEGSKA (reference sequence). The CDR3 sequence: CSARDLALDGANVLTF. CDR3 sequence (DNA): TGCAGTGCTAGAGATCTGGCGTTGGATGGGGCCAACGTCCTGACTTTC.

This clonotype was seen at least ten times. The rearrangement links TRBV3-1 to TRBJ2-2, with 10 bases aligning to TRBD2. The CDR3 covers 19 residues. Per germline, CDR1 LGHDT and CDR2 YNNKEL (reference sequence). Germline trimming cut 1 base from V and 4 bases from J; bases unmatched to any gene: 12. The chain's CDR3 is CASSQVGSSGGVRTGELFF. The CDR3 nucleotides read TGTGCCAGCAGCCAAGTTGGCTCTAGCGGGGGAGTACGCACCGGGGAGCTGTTTTTT.